The sequence of this TCR beta chain was determined in a study of molecular identifiers for immune sequencing clone quantification. Study observations and caveats: Sizes of highly expanded clones could be underestimated through identical TCRs sharing a barcode.

A note on this clonotype: The antigen is unknown.

Bulk TCR libraries used previously described methods and listed TCR primers. Using its own MiXCR run on the PCR reads, TCRdb lists one record per CDR3 protein. The sample contains hundreds of thousands of distinct CDR3 sequences, 25% of which appear only once. The CDR3 length is 13 residues. Germline V lookup: CDR1 WSHSY, CDR2 SAAADI. V trimming: 6 bases; J trimming: 4 bases; junction bases outside the gene matches: 4. The sequence came from a human donor in good health. Some libraries in this study had Jurkat cell RNA spiked in. Sequencing used naive CD8+ T cells from blood, with Jurkat cell RNA spiked in. The subset: FACS-sorted CD8+CD4-CCR7+CD45RA+ naive T cells. V usage is TRBV10-2 and J usage is TRBJ1-1; 8 bases are a match to TRBD1. CDR3 nucleotide sequence: TGCGCCAGCAGGGACAGGGTGGGCACTGAAGCTTTCTTT. Amino acids: CASRDRVGTEAFF.